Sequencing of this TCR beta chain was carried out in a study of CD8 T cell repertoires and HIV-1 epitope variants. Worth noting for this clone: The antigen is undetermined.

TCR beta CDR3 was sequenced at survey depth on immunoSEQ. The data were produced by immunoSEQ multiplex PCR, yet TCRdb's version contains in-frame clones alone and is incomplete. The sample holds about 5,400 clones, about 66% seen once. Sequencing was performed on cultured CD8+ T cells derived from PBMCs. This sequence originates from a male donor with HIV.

The CDR3 reads CASSSRGRDGYTF. The CDR3 coding sequence is TGTGCCAGCAGCTCCCGGGGGCGAGATGGCTACACCTTC. The chain has TRBV13 and TRBJ1-2; perhaps TRBD1 as D (6 bases). Trimming shortened V by 4 bases and J by 6 bases, and 12 bases separated the two germline ends. The germline CDR1 and CDR2 sequences are PRHDT and FYEKMQ (reference sequence). This CDR3 spans 13 amino acids.